The 5 T cell receptor beta chains below were found in one sample sequenced in a study of blood T cells in healthy people across ages. Primers used in a second PCR of roughly 7 to 11 cycles were a sample-barcoded 5' primer and a J-beta primer mix. TCRdb fed the 5' RACE reads into MiXCR, producing one record per CDR3 protein. The data contain approximately 1.5 million distinct CDR3 sequences, about 35% of them singletons. Source material: blood. The receptors were gathered from a woman in her 30s in good health.

The rearrangement joins TRBV6-1 to TRBJ2-1; perhaps TRBD1 as D (5 bases). V was shortened by 0 bases and J by 4 bases, with 7 bases between the two germline ends. Germline lookup yields CDR1 MNHNS and CDR2 SASEGT. This CDR3 is built from 14 residues. CDR3 region: CASSEAGVYNEQFF. CDR3 DNA: TGTGCCAGCAGTGAAGCAGGGGTATACAATGAGCAGTTCTTC.

Only a few counts were recorded for this clonotype. The chain joins TRBV20-1 to TRBJ2-5; 13 bases map to TRBD2. V lost 1 base, J lost 1 base, and 9 bases stayed unmatched. The CDR3 runs to 18 residues. Germline lookup yields CDR1 DFQATT and CDR2 SNEGSKA (reference sequence). Written as DNA, the CDR3 is TGCAGTGCTAGAGGAGACGGACTAGCGGGAGAGCGCCAAGAGACCCAGTACTTC. This sequence encodes CSARGDGLAGERQETQYF.

The gene calls are TRBV20-1 and TRBJ1-1, with 10 bases fitting TRBD1. Germline CDR1 is DFQATT and CDR2 is SNEGSKA (reference sequence). The V segment lost 3 bases and the J segment 4 bases; nucleotides outside the gene matches: 5. This CDR3 contains 14 residues. The CDR3 loop is CSASSWTGGTEAFF. DNA for the CDR3: TGCAGTGCTAGTTCCTGGACAGGGGGCACTGAAGCTTTCTTT.

The rearrangement uses TRBV6-1 and TRBJ2-3, with 11 bases aligning to TRBD2. The CDR3 consists of 18 residues. CDR1 and CDR2 from the germline V gene are MNHNS and SASEGT. Unmatched junction bases numbered 10, after V lost 0 bases and J lost 5 bases. The CDR3 region is CASSEAFQLAGVLDTQYF. CDR3 coding DNA: TGTGCCAGCAGTGAAGCCTTTCAACTAGCGGGGGTTTTAGATACGCAGTATTTT.

This clonotype was detected only a few times. CDR3 sequence (DNA): TGCAGTGCTGCTAGCGGGGGAACGAGCTCCTACGAGCAGTACTTC. It codes for CSAASGGTSSYEQYF. The chain employs TRBV20-1 and TRBJ2-7, with 10 bases lining up with TRBD2. This CDR3 region has 15 residues. Looked up from germline, CDR1 is DFQATT and CDR2 is SNEGSKA (reference sequence). V lost 5 bases, J lost 0 bases, and 7 bases stayed unmatched.